A selection of T cell receptor beta chains follows, all from one sample in a study of CD8 T cells in Susac syndrome. TCRdb re-called the immunoSEQ multiplex PCR reads with MiXCR, one entry per CDR3 protein. The table shows some 190,000 distinct CDR3 sequences, with about 94% occurring only once. The sample consisted of CD4+ T cells from PBMCs. All receptors come from a human donor with Susac syndrome. The CDR3 runs from the conserved cysteine through the conserved F or W.

CDR3aa: CASSPSGGDHYEQYF
j_gene: TRBJ2-7
v_gene: TRBV7-3

CDR3aa: CASSQDTTGYEQYF
j_gene: TRBJ2-7
v_gene: TRBV3-1

CDR3aa: CASTPGKAINSPLHF
j_gene: TRBJ1-6
v_gene: TRBV25-1

CDR3aa: CASSQMTSLSGANVLTF
j_gene: TRBJ2-6
v_gene: TRBV4-2

CDR3aa: CASSPWTGQANEKLFF
j_gene: TRBJ1-4
v_gene: TRBV4-1

CDR3aa: CASSEANTEAFF
j_gene: TRBJ1-1
v_gene: TRBV10-1

CDR3aa: CSARPNRGPSYNEQFF
j_gene: TRBJ2-1
v_gene: TRBV20-1

CDR3aa: CSARDDRGDEKLFF
j_gene: TRBJ1-4
v_gene: TRBV20-1

CDR3aa: CASSYFTAGSEQYF
j_gene: TRBJ2-7
v_gene: TRBV6-5

CDR3aa: CASSQDAPGELFF
j_gene: TRBJ2-2
v_gene: TRBV4-2

CDR3aa: CSVGWVETQYF
j_gene: TRBJ2-5
v_gene: TRBV29-1

CDR3aa: CASSPRGTGEQYF
j_gene: TRBJ2-7
v_gene: TRBV3-1

CDR3aa: CASSQERRGQWGQETQYF
j_gene: TRBJ2-5
v_gene: TRBV3-1

CDR3aa: CAPERGRYGYTF
j_gene: TRBJ1-2
v_gene: TRBV19

CDR3aa: CASSLDGGIAGGQTSYNEQFF
j_gene: TRBJ2-1
v_gene: TRBV7-8

CDR3aa: CSARGWKEGSGHNNSPLHF
j_gene: TRBJ1-6
v_gene: TRBV20-1

CDR3aa: CASSLEGPRRTEAFF
j_gene: TRBJ1-1
v_gene: TRBV5-4

CDR3aa: CASSFGTGGIANYGYTF
j_gene: TRBJ1-2
v_gene: TRBV28

CDR3aa: CSVEDNWAGVSSYEQYF
j_gene: TRBJ2-7
v_gene: TRBV29-1

CDR3aa: CASSEGGGSYNEQFF
j_gene: TRBJ2-1
v_gene: TRBV2

CDR3aa: CASSSLGSELFF
j_gene: TRBJ1-4
v_gene: TRBV7-6

CDR3aa: CSASTGGAIISEKLFF
j_gene: TRBJ1-4
v_gene: TRBV20-1

CDR3aa: CASSHLLEPLTNTGELFF
j_gene: TRBJ2-2
v_gene: TRBV4-2

CDR3aa: CSAQDQGHPNSPLHF
j_gene: TRBJ1-6
v_gene: TRBV20-1

CDR3aa: CASWGRGLQYF
j_gene: TRBJ2-3
v_gene: TRBV6-5

CDR3aa: CASSQVKGAEWNGETQYF
j_gene: TRBJ2-5
v_gene: TRBV4-3

CDR3aa: CASSTGQGGRDEQFF
j_gene: TRBJ2-1
v_gene: TRBV6-2/TRBV6-3

CDR3aa: CASSPIPTTDTQYF
j_gene: TRBJ2-3
v_gene: TRBV18

CDR3aa: CASSLSGDPQETQYF
j_gene: TRBJ2-5
v_gene: TRBV5-1

CDR3aa: CASSPIGRNSPLHF
j_gene: TRBJ1-6
v_gene: TRBV3-1

CDR3aa: CSARGDSRMYYEQYF
j_gene: TRBJ2-7
v_gene: TRBV20-1

CDR3aa: CASSSVGRADQPQHF
j_gene: TRBJ1-5
v_gene: TRBV7-8

CDR3aa: CASSSHSPEGSSYEQYF
j_gene: TRBJ2-7
v_gene: TRBV6-5

CDR3aa: CASARQEAYTEAFF
j_gene: TRBJ1-1
v_gene: TRBV12-5

CDR3aa: CATSPRRGDSKFSSYNEQFF
j_gene: TRBJ2-1
v_gene: TRBV15

CDR3aa: CSARDLTSGYKRSTDTQYF
j_gene: TRBJ2-3
v_gene: TRBV20-1

CDR3aa: CSAQTGTSGRNEQFF
j_gene: TRBJ2-1
v_gene: TRBV20-1

CDR3aa: CSVAGSIPNYGYTF
j_gene: TRBJ1-2
v_gene: TRBV29-1

CDR3aa: CASSRQGRNTQYF
j_gene: TRBJ2-3
v_gene: TRBV5-6

CDR3aa: CSGSGNPYQPQHF
j_gene: TRBJ1-5
v_gene: TRBV20-1

CDR3aa: CSASSTRWDSTRLFF
j_gene: TRBJ1-4
v_gene: TRBV20-1

CDR3aa: CASSLRTSGGIDIQYF
j_gene: TRBJ2-4
v_gene: TRBV6-2/TRBV6-3